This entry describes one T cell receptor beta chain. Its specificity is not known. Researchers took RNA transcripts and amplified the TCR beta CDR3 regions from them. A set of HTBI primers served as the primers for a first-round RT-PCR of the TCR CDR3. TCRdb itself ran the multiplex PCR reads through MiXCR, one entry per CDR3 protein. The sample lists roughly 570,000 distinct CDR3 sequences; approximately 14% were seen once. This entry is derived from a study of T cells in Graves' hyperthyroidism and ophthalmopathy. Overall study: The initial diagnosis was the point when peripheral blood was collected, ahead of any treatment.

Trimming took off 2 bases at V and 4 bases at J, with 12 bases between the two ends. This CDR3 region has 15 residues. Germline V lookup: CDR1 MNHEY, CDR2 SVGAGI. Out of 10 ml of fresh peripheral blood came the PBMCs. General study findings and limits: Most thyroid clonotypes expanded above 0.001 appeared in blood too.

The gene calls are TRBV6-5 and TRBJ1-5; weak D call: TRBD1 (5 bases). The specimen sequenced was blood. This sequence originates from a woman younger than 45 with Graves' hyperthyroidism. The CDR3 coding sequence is TGTGCCAGCAGTTACCGGCCGGGGGGTAATCAGCCCCAGCATTTT. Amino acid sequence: CASSYRPGGNQPQHF.